Reported below is one TCR beta chain. Its antigen is unidentified. TCRdb used MiXCR to reprocess the 5' RACE reads, holding one entry per CDR3 protein. The sample lists roughly 350,000 distinct CDR3 sequences, 9% to 10% occurring once. V dropped 2 bases and J dropped 2; count of bases not matched to a gene: 6. The germline V gene encodes CDR1 SQVTM and CDR2 ANQGSEA. This CDR3 comprises 15 residues. The data originate from a study of identical twins. Notes on the study in general: Modelling underestimated the level of out-of-frame TCR alpha sharing observed in monozygotic twins.

The sample was naive T cells sorted from blood. The V gene is TRBV29-1, the J gene TRBJ2-1; TRBD1 matches at 7 bases. The receptor was isolated from a woman aged 50 to 65 in good health. The CDR3 region has the DNA TGCAGCGTTGAACGCGGGCAGGGGGCCTACAATGAGCAGTTCTTC. Encoded protein: CSVERGQGAYNEQFF.